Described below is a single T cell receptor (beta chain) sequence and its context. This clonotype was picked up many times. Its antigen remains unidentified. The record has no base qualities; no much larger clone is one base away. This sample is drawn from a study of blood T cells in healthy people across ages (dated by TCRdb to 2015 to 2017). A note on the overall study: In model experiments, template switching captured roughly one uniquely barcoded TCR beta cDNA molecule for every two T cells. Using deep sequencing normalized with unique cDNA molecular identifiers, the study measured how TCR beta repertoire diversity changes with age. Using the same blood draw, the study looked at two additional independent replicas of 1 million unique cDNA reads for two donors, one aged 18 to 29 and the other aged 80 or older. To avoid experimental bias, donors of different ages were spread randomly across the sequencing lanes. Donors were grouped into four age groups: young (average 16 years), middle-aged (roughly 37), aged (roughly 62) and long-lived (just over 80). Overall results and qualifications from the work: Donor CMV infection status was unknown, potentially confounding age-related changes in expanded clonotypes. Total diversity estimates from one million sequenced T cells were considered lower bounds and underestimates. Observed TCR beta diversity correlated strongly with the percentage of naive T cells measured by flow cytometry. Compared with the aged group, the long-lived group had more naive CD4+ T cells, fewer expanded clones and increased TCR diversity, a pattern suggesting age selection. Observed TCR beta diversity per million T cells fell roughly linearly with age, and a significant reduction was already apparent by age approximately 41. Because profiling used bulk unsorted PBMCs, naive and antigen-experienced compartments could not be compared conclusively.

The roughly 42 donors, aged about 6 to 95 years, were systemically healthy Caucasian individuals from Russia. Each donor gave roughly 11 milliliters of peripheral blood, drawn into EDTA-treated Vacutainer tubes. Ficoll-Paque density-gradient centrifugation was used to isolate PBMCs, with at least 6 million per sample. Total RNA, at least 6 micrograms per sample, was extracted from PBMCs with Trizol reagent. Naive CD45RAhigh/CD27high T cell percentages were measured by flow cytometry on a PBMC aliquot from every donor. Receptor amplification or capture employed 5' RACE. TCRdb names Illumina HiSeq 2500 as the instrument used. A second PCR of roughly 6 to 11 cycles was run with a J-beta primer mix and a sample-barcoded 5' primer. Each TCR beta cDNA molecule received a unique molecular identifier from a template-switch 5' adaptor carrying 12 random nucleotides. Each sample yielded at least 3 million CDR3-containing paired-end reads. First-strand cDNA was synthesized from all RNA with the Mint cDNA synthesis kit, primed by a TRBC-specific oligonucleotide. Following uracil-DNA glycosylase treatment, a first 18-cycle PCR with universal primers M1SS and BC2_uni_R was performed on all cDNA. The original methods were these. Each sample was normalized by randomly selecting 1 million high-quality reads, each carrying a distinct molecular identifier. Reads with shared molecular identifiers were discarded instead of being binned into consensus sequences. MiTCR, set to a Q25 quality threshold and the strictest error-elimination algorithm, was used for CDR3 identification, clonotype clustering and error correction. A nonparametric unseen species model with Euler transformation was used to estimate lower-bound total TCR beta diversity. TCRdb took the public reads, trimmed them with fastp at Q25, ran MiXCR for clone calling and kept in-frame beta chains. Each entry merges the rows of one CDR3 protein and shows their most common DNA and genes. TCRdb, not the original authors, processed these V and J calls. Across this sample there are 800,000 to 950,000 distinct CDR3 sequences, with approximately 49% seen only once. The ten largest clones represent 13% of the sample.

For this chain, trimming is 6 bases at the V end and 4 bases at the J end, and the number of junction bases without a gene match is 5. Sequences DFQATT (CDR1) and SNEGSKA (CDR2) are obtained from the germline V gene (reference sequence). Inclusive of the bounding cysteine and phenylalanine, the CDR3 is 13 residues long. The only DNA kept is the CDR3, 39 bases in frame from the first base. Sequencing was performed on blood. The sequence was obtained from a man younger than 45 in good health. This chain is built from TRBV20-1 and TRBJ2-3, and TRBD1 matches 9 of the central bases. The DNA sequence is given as TGCAGTGCAGGACAGGGGATCGCAGATACGCAGTATTTT. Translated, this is CSAGQGIADTQYF.